The entry below gives a single T cell receptor beta chain sequence along with its context. Its antigen is not identified. This CDR3 region has 16 residues. Trimming shortened V by 6 bases and J by 0 bases, and 15 bases separated the two germline ends. The germline gives CDR1 MDHEN, CDR2 SYDVKM. This sample stems from a study of siplizumab effects on memory and regulatory T cells. Findings of the study overall: Roughly 75-96% of proliferating CD4+ or CD8+ clones lacked a naive or memory phenotype that could be assigned.

Profiling relied on immunoSEQ multiplex PCR, and the TCRdb table lists in-frame clones only, not all of them. Among about 100,000 clones listed, around 92% were seen once. The V gene is TRBV28, the J gene TRBJ1-5; tentative D call: TRBD1 (5 bases). This TCR was sampled from a human donor in good health. Material for sequencing was CD4+ T cells sorted from blood. The DNA of the CDR3 is TGTGCCAGCAGAACCGGGACCGAATATAGCAATCAGCCCCAGCATTTT. Translating it yields CASRTGTEYSNQPQHF. Variable domain in full (rest from reference TRBV28 and TRBJ1-5): DVKVTQSSRYLVKRTGEKVFLECVQDMDHENMFWYRQDPGLGLRLIYFSYDVKMKEKGDIPEGYSVSREKKERFSLILESASTNQTSMYLCASRTGTEYSNQPQHFGDGTRLSIL.